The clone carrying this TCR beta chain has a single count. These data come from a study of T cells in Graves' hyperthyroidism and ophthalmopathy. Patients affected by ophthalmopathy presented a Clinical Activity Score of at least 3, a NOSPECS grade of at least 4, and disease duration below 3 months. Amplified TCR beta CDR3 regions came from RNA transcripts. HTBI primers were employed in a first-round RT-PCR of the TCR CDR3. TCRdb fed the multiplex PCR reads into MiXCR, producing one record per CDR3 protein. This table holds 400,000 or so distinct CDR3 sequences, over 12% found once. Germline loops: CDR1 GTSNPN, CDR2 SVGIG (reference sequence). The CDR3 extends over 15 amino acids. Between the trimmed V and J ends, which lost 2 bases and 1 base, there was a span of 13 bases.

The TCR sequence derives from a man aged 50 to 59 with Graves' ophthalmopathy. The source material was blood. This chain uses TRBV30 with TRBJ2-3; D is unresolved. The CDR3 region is CAWSTSPLRTDTQYF. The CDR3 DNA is TGTGCCTGGAGTACCAGTCCCCTTCGCACAGATACGCAGTATTTT.